This T cell receptor beta chain was recorded in a study of shared clonotypes between healthy human individuals. Donors comprised healthy HIV-negative adults lacking recent acute infections or vaccinations. This clone was detected only once. At the deep level, the assay was run. Some clones are missing from TCRdb's copy, which holds only in-frame ones; the method was immunoSEQ multiplex PCR. The repertoire includes more than 400,000 clones, 96% of them detected once, and 0.06% sits in the top ten. CDR3 length equals 17 residues. The germline CDR1 and CDR2 sequences are MNHNS and SASEGT. V gave up 2 bases and J gave up 0 bases, with 16 bases separating them.

J is TRBJ1-2 and V is TRBV6-1; the D gene is possibly TRBD1 (5 bases). Sequencing used naive CD4+ T cells sorted from blood. Documented subset: CD45RA+ positively selected. The receptor was isolated from a woman in her twenties or thirties in good health. Here the CDR3 DNA reads TGTGCCAGCAGTGAATTCGCAATTCAGGGCGCTAACTATGGCTACACCTTC. Translated: CASSEFAIQGANYGYTF.